One and the same sample provided the 21 T cell receptor beta chains below, sequenced in a study of T cell responses to AZD1222 COVID-19 vaccine. Sequencing was performed with immunoSEQ multiplex PCR; in TCRdb, only in-frame clones are kept and a portion is missing. The table includes some 150,000 clones, 93% detected once. The material was peripheral blood, obtained on day 0 of AZD1222 vaccination. The receptors come from an adult in good health.

This sequence joins TRBV6-6 and TRBJ1-2; D might be TRBD1 (6 bases). The V gene lost 6 bases and the J gene lost 2 bases, with 16 bases spanning the gap. The CDR3 is 15 residues long. Germline V CDR1 and CDR2: MNHNY, SVGAGI (reference sequence). This CDR3 is CASSFYRDTNYGYTF. CDR3 nucleotide sequence: TGTGCCAGCAGCTTCTACAGGGACACGAACTATGGCTACACCTTC.

This clone was seen a single time. This chain joins TRBV27 and TRBJ1-1; D may be TRBD1 (5 bases). V gave up 0 bases and J gave up 8 bases, with 13 bases separating them. Germline assignment: CDR1 MNHEY and CDR2 SMNVEV (reference sequence). The CDR3 length is 14 residues. The CDR3 here is CASSLSGANREAFF. CDR3 nucleotides: TGTGCCAGCAGTTTATCGGGCGCCAACAGGGAAGCTTTCTTT.

The chain links TRBV3-1 (or the pseudogene TRBV3-2) to TRBJ1-2; no clear D gene. V lost 0 bases and J 5 bases, leaving 16 bases between the germline ends. Germline CDR1 LGHDT, CDR2 YNNKEL (reference sequence). This CDR3 spans 16 amino acids. For the CDR3, the DNA is TGTGCCAGCAGCCAAGATCCATCACCCCGTGGATATGGCTACACCTTC. It is translated as CASSQDPSPRGYGYTF.

The sample holds one count of this clone. The chain recombines TRBV6-2 or TRBV6-3 with TRBJ2-7, with D possibly matching TRBD1 (5 bases). The germline CDR1 and CDR2 sequences are MNHEY and SVGEGT. The CDR3 contains 16 residues. V was trimmed by 2 bases and J by 3 bases, leaving 17 bases between them. The CDR3 spells CASSYGRRAGHYEQYF. The CDR3 DNA is TGTGCCAGCAGTTACGGCCGCCGGGCAGGGCACTACGAGCAGTACTTC.

This chain links TRBV5-1 with TRBJ2-7, with D maybe TRBD2 (5 bases). The ends were cut back, 4 bases at V and 3 bases at J, with 17 bases in the middle. CDR3 length equals 15 residues. Germline CDR1 and CDR2: SGHRS and YFSETQ. CDR3 in DNA: TGCGCCAGCAGCCCCAGCGACGGGGATCACTACGAGCAGTACTTC. It codes for CASSPSDGDHYEQYF.

Here the CDR3 reads CASSEAWTGNQPQHF. In DNA, the CDR3 is TGTGCCAGCAGTGAAGCGTGGACAGGCAATCAGCCCCAGCATTTT. The gene calls are TRBV6-1 and TRBJ1-5; tentative D call: TRBD1 (6 bases). Trimming took off 0 bases at V and 2 bases at J, with 8 bases between the two ends. Germline CDR1 and CDR2: MNHNS and SASEGT. The CDR3 has 15 residues.

This chain connects TRBV4-1 to TRBJ1-1; 9 positions match TRBD1. J gave up 5 bases and V 4 bases, and 8 bases lay outside the gene matches. From germline, CDR1 is MGHRA and CDR2 YSYEKL. The CDR3 runs 15 residues. CDR3 region: CASSPRGQGLTEAFF. The CDR3 coding sequence is TGCGCCAGCAGCCCTCGCGGACAGGGGTTGACTGAAGCTTTCTTT.

The chain employs TRBV11-2 and TRBJ1-1; 8 bases agree with TRBD1. Per germline, CDR1 SGHAT and CDR2 FQNNGV. Trimming took 4 bases from V and 1 from J; bases not matched to a gene: 14. The CDR3 loop spans 18 amino acids. In nucleotides, the CDR3 is TGTGCCAGCAGCTCCGGTAACACAAGGACAGGGCCGAACACTGAAGCTTTCTTT. Protein sequence: CASSSGNTRTGPNTEAFF.

This clone was found a few times. The CDR3 DNA follows: TGTGCCAGCAGCCAAGATTGGGGCAGTCAGCCCCAGCATTTT. This gives the protein CASSQDWGSQPQHF. The V and J genes are TRBV4-2 and TRBJ1-5; D is possibly TRBD1 (5 bases). Germline assignment: CDR1 LGHNA and CDR2 YNFKEQ. V shed 0 bases and J shed 6 bases, with 9 bases lying between them. The CDR3 contains 14 residues.

The V gene is TRBV9, the J gene TRBJ1-1; D unclear. The CDR3 consists of 13 residues. Germline V gene sequence: CDR1 SGDLS, CDR2 YYNGEE. V lost 3 bases and J 3 bases, leaving 9 bases between the germline ends. The CDR3 protein is CASSADLDTEAFF. The CDR3 DNA follows: TGTGCCAGCAGCGCGGACCTTGACACTGAAGCTTTCTTT. Using reference TRBV9 and TRBJ1-1 for the parts outside the CDR3, the full variable domain is DSGVTQTPKHLITATGQRVTLRCSPRSGDLSVYWYQQSLDQGLQFLIQYYNGEERAKGNILERFSAQQFPDLHSELNLSSLELGDSALYFCASSADLDTEAFFGQGTRLTVV.

The chain employs TRBV6-2 or TRBV6-3 and TRBJ2-7; D gene uncertain. Trimming left V 0 bases short and J 0 bases short, with 3 bases between. The germline gives CDR1 MNHEY, CDR2 SVGEGT. The CDR3 runs 13 residues. For the CDR3, the DNA is TGTGCCAGCAGTTACTCCACCTCCTACGAGCAGTACTTC. This encodes CASSYSTSYEQYF.

V and J are TRBV30 and TRBJ1-6; 9 bases fit TRBD1. The V segment lost 5 bases and the J segment 10 bases; nucleotides outside the gene matches: 12. Germline V lookup: CDR1 GTSNPN, CDR2 SVGIG (reference sequence). The CDR3 is made up of 15 amino acids. This CDR3 is CAWAPATGGPSPLHF. The CDR3 nucleotides are TGTGCCTGGGCTCCGGCCACAGGGGGCCCATCACCCCTCCACTTT.

This clone is a singleton in its sample. This chain joins TRBV13 and TRBJ1-5, with D perhaps matching TRBD1 (6 bases). Germline loops: CDR1 PRHDT, CDR2 FYEKMQ (reference sequence). This CDR3 comprises 13 residues. V was shortened by 3 bases and J by 4 bases, with 7 bases between the two germline ends. The CDR3 loop reads CASSFDRNQPQHF. The CDR3 DNA is TGTGCCAGCAGCTTCGACAGGAATCAGCCCCAGCATTTT.

The J gene is TRBJ2-5, the V gene TRBV30; 9 bases map to TRBD2. Looked up from germline, CDR1 is GTSNPN and CDR2 is SVGIG (reference sequence). The V segment lost 3 bases and the J segment 5 bases; nucleotides outside the gene matches: 7. The CDR3 sequence is 14 residues long. The CDR3 DNA follows: TGTGCCTGGAGGATCGGGACTAGCCTCGAGACCCAGTACTTC. Translated, it gives CAWRIGTSLETQYF.

This rearrangement joins TRBV3-1 (or the pseudogene TRBV3-2) to TRBJ1-4; D ambiguous. Germline V gives CDR1 LGHDT, CDR2 YNNKEL (reference sequence). V shed 0 bases and J shed 7 bases, with 24 bases lying between them. CDR3 length: 19 amino acids. The chain's CDR3 is CASSQDLLSGFGGGEKLFF. The CDR3 nucleotides are TGTGCCAGCAGCCAAGACTTGCTAAGTGGCTTTGGTGGCGGTGAAAAACTGTTTTTT.

The chain is built from TRBV7-8 and TRBJ2-3, with 7 bases identical to TRBD2. V trimming: 4 bases; J trimming: 1 base; junction bases outside the gene matches: 8. The length of the CDR3 is 16 residues. Germline CDR1 reads SGHVS; CDR2 reads FQNEAQ. This CDR3 is CASSSRGELGTDTQYF. In DNA form, the CDR3 reads TGTGCCAGCAGCTCCCGGGGGGAGCTCGGCACAGATACGCAGTATTTT.

The chain uses TRBV5-8 and TRBJ2-4; D gene unclear. V was cut by 2 bases and J by 0 bases, with 12 bases left in between. Looked up from germline, CDR1 is SGHTS and CDR2 is YDEGEE. This CDR3 has 16 amino acids. The CDR3: CASSFGQILAKNIQYF. Written as DNA, the CDR3 is TGTGCCAGCAGCTTCGGGCAGATTTTAGCCAAAAACATTCAGTACTTC. The whole variable domain, filled in from reference TRBV5-8 and TRBJ2-4, reads EAGVTQSPTHLIKTRGQQATLRCSPISGHTSVYWYQQALGLGLQFLLWYDEGEERNRGNFPPRFSGRQFPNYSSELNVNALELEDSALYLCASSFGQILAKNIQYFGAGTRLSVL.

This CDR3 is CASSSPTRTSGGAIDTQYF. CDR3 nucleotides: TGTGCCAGCAGCTCTCCAACTAGGACTAGCGGGGGGGCTATAGATACGCAGTATTTT. The chain links TRBV7-2 to TRBJ2-3; 15 positions agree with TRBD2. There are 19 residues in the CDR3. The germline V gene has CDR1 SGHTA and CDR2 FQGNSA. V lost 4 bases to trimming and J lost 5 bases; unmatched junction nucleotides: 13.

V gene TRBV4-1 combines with J gene TRBJ2-1; D possibly matches TRBD1 or TRBD2 (6 bases each). CDR3 size: 18 residues. Germline assignment: CDR1 MGHRA and CDR2 YSYEKL. V was shortened by 0 bases and J by 4 bases, with 19 bases between the two germline ends. The CDR3 bases are TGCGCCAGCAGCCAAGATAAGTTCTTCGGGGGCCAGTACAATGAGCAGTTCTTC. Translating it yields CASSQDKFFGGQYNEQFF.

Only a few counts were recorded for this clone. The chain combines TRBV11-2 with TRBJ2-1, with 12 bases identical to TRBD2. There are 17 residues in the CDR3. The V gene end was trimmed by 6 bases and the J gene end by 4 bases; junction bases not matched to a gene: 10. Germline V CDR1 and CDR2: SGHAT, FQNNGV. CDR3: CASRPSSGGALYNEQFF. In DNA form, the CDR3 reads TGTGCCAGCAGACCCTCTAGCGGGGGGGCCCTTTACAATGAGCAGTTCTTC.

The V and J genes are TRBV5-1 and TRBJ1-1, with 8 bases lining up with TRBD1. This CDR3 region has 14 residues. The V gene end was trimmed by 5 bases and the J gene end by 5 bases; junction bases not matched to a gene: 8. Germline V gene lookup returns CDR1 SGHRS and CDR2 YFSETQ. CDR3 amino acids: CASRFGQGETEAFF. The DNA for the CDR3 is TGCGCCAGCAGATTTGGACAGGGTGAAACTGAAGCTTTCTTT.